One and the same sample provided the 26 T cell receptor beta chains below, sequenced in a study of control samples from healthy donors and cancer patients. Assay used: immunoSEQ multiplex PCR; TCRdb lists only in-frame clones, some missing. Of around 140,000 clones listed, 91% are singletons. Input material: blood. The receptors come from a man aged 25 to 40 in good health.

This sequence joins TRBV12-3 or TRBV12-4 and TRBJ1-2, with 9 bases fitting TRBD1. CDR3 length: 13 amino acids. After removal of 1 base from V and 8 bases from J, the junction contained 2 bases not matched to a gene. CDR3 bases: TGTGCCAGCAGTTTAGGGGACAGGGAAGGCTACACCTTC. Translating gives CASSLGDREGYTF.

This clone occurred once. The chain combines TRBV5-4 with TRBJ1-1; 10 bases agree with TRBD1. Trimming took 4 bases from V and 4 from J; bases not matched to a gene: 7. CDR1 SGHNT and CDR2 YYREEE come from the germline V gene (reference sequence). The CDR3 is 15 residues long. CDR3 residues: CASSRTGQGLTEAFF. As DNA, the CDR3 is TGTGCCAGCAGCCGTACGGGACAGGGGCTCACTGAAGCTTTCTTT.

CDR3 loop: CASSLSGYNEQFF. In nucleotides, the CDR3 is TGTGCCAGCAGCTTATCAGGGTACAATGAGCAGTTCTTC. J is TRBJ2-1 and V is TRBV7-3; a possible D gene is TRBD1 (5 bases). The CDR3 spans 13 residues. Germline V lookup: CDR1 SGHTA, CDR2 FQGTGA. The V end lost 2 bases, the J end lost 4 bases, and 6 bases lay between the germline ends. Full variable domain (remainder filled in from reference TRBV7-3 and TRBJ2-1): GAGVSQTPSNKVTEKGKYVELRCDPISGHTALYWYRQSLGQGPEFLIYFQGTGAADDSGLPNDRFFAVRPEGSVSTLKIQRTERGDSAVYLCASSLSGYNEQFFGPGTRLTVL.

This chain connects TRBV28 to TRBJ2-6; 8 bases align to TRBD1. Unmatched junction bases numbered 11, after V lost 7 bases and J lost 3 bases. The CDR3 length is 17 residues. The germline gives CDR1 MDHEN, CDR2 SYDVKM. CDR3 DNA: TGTGCCAGCACCCGATGGACAGGGCCAGGTGGGGCCAACGTCCTGACTTTC. It specifies CASTRWTGPGGANVLTF.

This chain connects TRBV7-2 to TRBJ1-2; no clear D gene. The CDR3 is 14 residues long. Trimming shortened V by 5 bases and J by 5 bases, and 15 bases separated the two germline ends. Per the germline V gene, CDR1 is SGHTA and CDR2 is FQGNSA. DNA of the CDR3: TGTGCCAGCAGCCCCCCCGGGGTGGGTTATGGCTACACCTTC. This encodes CASSPPGVGYGYTF.

The chain recombines TRBV11-2 with TRBJ2-4, with 8 nucleotides matching TRBD2. CDR1 is SGHAT, CDR2 FQNNGV, per germline. After removal of 5 bases from V and 9 bases from J, the junction contained 12 bases not matched to a gene. CDR3 length: 15 residues. Written as DNA, the CDR3 is TGTGCCAGCAGCCCCAGGACTAGCTTCGACCCCATTCAGTACTTC. Protein sequence: CASSPRTSFDPIQYF.

J is TRBJ2-1 and V is TRBV7-9; D gene ambiguous. The length of the CDR3 is 12 residues. Trimming cost V 1 base and J 9 bases, with 7 bases left between them. Germline V gene sequence: CDR1 SEHNR, CDR2 FQNEAQ (reference sequence). CDR3 in DNA: TGTGCCAGCAGCTTAGTCTATGGTGAGCAGTTCTTC. Translating it yields CASSLVYGEQFF.

V gene TRBV11-2 combines with J gene TRBJ2-5, with 10 bases that match TRBD2. The CDR3 sequence is 16 residues long. The V gene end was trimmed by 0 bases and the J gene end by 5 bases; junction bases not matched to a gene: 6. Germline assignment: CDR1 SGHAT and CDR2 FQNNGV. CDR3 in amino acids: CASSLDASGGAETQYF. The CDR3 DNA reads TGTGCCAGCAGCTTAGATGCCAGCGGGGGGGCGGAGACCCAGTACTTC. Drawing the rest from reference TRBV11-2 and TRBJ2-5, the complete variable domain is EAGVAQSPRYKIIEKRQSVAFWCNPISGHATLYWYQQILGQGPKLLIQFQNNGVVDDSQLPKDRFSAERLKGVDSTLKIQPAKLEDSAVYLCASSLDASGGAETQYFGPGTRLLVL.

The chain links TRBV19 to TRBJ1-5; 7 bases are a match to TRBD1. This CDR3 contains 15 residues. Germline V gene sequence: CDR1 LNHDA, CDR2 SQIVND (reference sequence). The J segment lost 6 bases and the V segment lost 3 bases, leaving 8 bases of the junction unmatched. CDR3 in amino acids: CASSMGRGDGQPQHF. The CDR3 DNA sequence: TGTGCCAGTAGTATGGGCAGGGGGGATGGTCAGCCCCAGCATTTT.

V usage is TRBV27 and J usage is TRBJ2-7; a weak D match, TRBD2 (5 bases). Germline CDR1 and CDR2: MNHEY and SMNVEV (reference sequence). Trimming pared 0 bases from V and 4 bases from J, leaving 13 bases between. This CDR3 has 15 amino acids. CDR3 region: CASSLSNGKGYEQYF. CDR3 in DNA: TGTGCCAGCAGTTTATCAAACGGGAAAGGTTACGAGCAGTACTTC.

This chain uses TRBV19 with TRBJ2-1; the match to TRBD1 covers 9 bases. The length of the CDR3 is 15 residues. The junction had 8 bases not matched to a gene; V was cut back by 6 bases and J by 5 bases. Germline V gives CDR1 LNHDA, CDR2 SQIVND (reference sequence). CDR3 sequence (DNA): TGTGCCAGTAGCGGAGACAGGGGGGTGGACAATGAGCAGTTCTTC. Translated: CASSGDRGVDNEQFF.

This clone came up a few times. CDR3 nucleotides: TGTGCCAGTAGAGTTACCGATAATTCACCCCTCCACTTT. The encoded protein is CASRVTDNSPLHF. The genes are TRBV19 and TRBJ1-6; D gene unclear. With 6 bases removed from V and 5 bases from J, the gap between germline ends came to 8 bases. This CDR3 has 13 residues. CDR1 and CDR2 from the germline V gene are LNHDA and SQIVND (reference sequence).

The V gene is TRBV6-4, the J gene TRBJ2-3; D may be TRBD1 (5 bases). The germline V gene encodes CDR1 MRHNA and CDR2 SNTAGT. V was pared by 2 bases and J by 1 base, with 13 bases between. This CDR3 is built from 16 residues. CDR3 bases: TGTGCCAGCAGTGACCAGGGTGGGATTGGCACAGATACGCAGTATTTT. It encodes CASSDQGGIGTDTQYF.

This chain links TRBV10-1 with TRBJ1-1, with D possibly TRBD1 on 5 matching bases. The germline V gene has CDR1 WNHNN and CDR2 SYGVQD (reference sequence). The CDR3 has 14 amino acids. V shed 0 bases and J shed 10 bases, with 15 bases lying between them. The CDR3 spells CASSESGDSFPAFF. In DNA form, the CDR3 reads TGCGCCAGCAGTGAGTCGGGGGACTCATTCCCAGCTTTCTTT.

The genes are TRBV2 and TRBJ1-6, with 7 nucleotides matching TRBD1. Germline loops: CDR1 SNHLY, CDR2 FYNNEI. CDR3 length: 17 amino acids. V lost 5 bases, J lost 1 base, and 8 bases stayed unmatched. The CDR3: CASSSDRVGSYNSPLHF. In DNA, the CDR3 is TGTGCCAGCAGTTCTGACAGGGTAGGGTCCTATAATTCACCCCTCCACTTT.

This sequence joins TRBV5-1 and TRBJ1-4; 10 bases align to TRBD1. In germline, CDR1 is SGHRS, CDR2 YFSETQ. Losses at the gene ends were 5 bases for V and 5 bases for J; bases not matched to a gene: 9. There are 16 residues in the CDR3. Here the CDR3 reads CASSRLMGQGNEKLFF. The CDR3 DNA is TGCGCCAGCAGTCGGCTGATGGGACAGGGGAATGAAAAACTGTTTTTT.

J is TRBJ2-1 and V is TRBV7-2; D is uncertain. Trimming stripped 5 bases from V and 9 bases from J, with 8 bases between. The CDR3 has 11 residues. Per germline, CDR1 SGHTA and CDR2 FQGNSA. The CDR3: CASSPSSEQFF. The CDR3 nucleotides are TGTGCCAGCAGCCCGAGCAGTGAGCAGTTCTTC.

DNA of the CDR3: TGTGCCAGCAGCCTACAGACTATAGGGGTCTACAATGAGCAGTTCTTC. This codes for CASSLQTIGVYNEQFF. The gene calls are TRBV11-1 and TRBJ2-1; D is perhaps TRBD1 or TRBD2 (5 bases each). Germline CDR1 SGHAT, CDR2 FQDESV (reference sequence). The CDR3 length is 16 residues. Trimming stripped 5 bases from V and 3 bases from J, with 17 bases between.

The chain couples TRBV19 to TRBJ1-1; no clear D. The CDR3 length is 13 residues. The germline V gene encodes CDR1 LNHDA and CDR2 SQIVND (reference sequence). Trimming took off 10 bases at V and 3 bases at J, with 15 bases between the two ends. This CDR3 is CAIKSPWDTEAFF. CDR3 in DNA: TGTGCCATAAAGTCCCCTTGGGACACTGAAGCTTTCTTT.

The chain recombines TRBV5-1 with TRBJ2-4; 7 nucleotides match TRBD1. Germline V CDR1 and CDR2: SGHRS, YFSETQ. J gave up 3 bases and V 4 bases, and 7 bases lay outside the gene matches. This CDR3 has 15 amino acids. For the CDR3, the DNA is TGCGCCAGCAGCCCGGAGACAGGGTTCAAAAACATTCAGTACTTC. This translates into CASSPETGFKNIQYF.

The chain has TRBV14 and TRBJ2-7; D may be TRBD1 or TRBD2 (5 bases each). CDR1 SGHDN and CDR2 FVKESK come from the germline V gene. The CDR3 runs 16 residues. Deletions cut 0 bases from V and 6 bases from J, with 18 bases between. The CDR3 coding sequence is TGTGCCAGCAGCCAAGATTTCGGGGCGCCGGGATCCGAGCAGTACTTC. Residues: CASSQDFGAPGSEQYF.

V usage is TRBV9 and J usage is TRBJ1-5; no firm D call. Germline-derived CDR1 and CDR2 are SGDLS and YYNGEE. The CDR3 sequence is 15 residues long. V was shortened by 5 bases and J by 1 base, with 13 bases between the two germline ends. The chain's CDR3 is CASSEGLGSNQPQHF. The CDR3 nucleotides are TGTGCCAGCAGTGAAGGATTAGGAAGCAATCAGCCCCAGCATTTT.

The chain joins TRBV13 to TRBJ1-1; 7 bases align to TRBD1. The CDR3 sequence is 14 residues long. Trimming cost V 4 bases and J 6 bases; bases outside gene matches: 8. Germline V gene data show CDR1 as PRHDT and CDR2 as FYEKMQ (reference sequence). This CDR3 reads CASSYRGFHSEAFF. The CDR3 region has the DNA TGTGCCAGCAGCTACAGGGGCTTCCACTCTGAAGCTTTCTTT. Supplemented by reference TRBV13 and TRBJ1-1, the full variable domain reads AAGVIQSPRHLIKEKRETATLKCYPIPRHDTVYWYQQGPGQDPQFLISFYEKMQSDKGSIPDRFSAQQFSDYHSELNMSSLELGDSALYFCASSYRGFHSEAFFGQGTRLTVV.

The chain carries TRBV9 and TRBJ1-3; TRBD1 matches at 9 bases. The CDR3 runs 15 residues. Germline V gene sequence: CDR1 SGDLS, CDR2 YYNGEE. J was trimmed by 4 bases and V by 0 bases; bases with no gene match: 2. CDR3 nucleotide sequence: TGTGCCAGCAGCGTAGGGACAGGGGTCGGAAACACCATATATTTT. Residues: CASSVGTGVGNTIYF.

The rearrangement links TRBV30 to TRBJ2-3; tentatively, D is TRBD2 (6 bases). CDR1 GTSNPN and CDR2 SVGIG come from the germline V gene (reference sequence). The length of the CDR3 is 15 residues. V was clipped by 2 bases and J by 2 bases, with 14 bases between them. In DNA form, the CDR3 reads TGTGCCTGGAGTCAACCACCGGGGGTCACAGATACGCAGTATTTT. Its translation: CAWSQPPGVTDTQYF.

The V gene is TRBV3-1 (or the pseudogene TRBV3-2), the J gene TRBJ2-3; the match to TRBD2 covers 8 bases. V dropped 4 bases and J dropped 2; count of bases not matched to a gene: 8. This CDR3 region has 16 residues. CDR1 is LGHDT and CDR2 is YNNKEL in the germline V gene (reference sequence). The chain's CDR3 is CASSLMRGADTDTQYF. CDR3 sequence (DNA): TGTGCCAGCAGCCTTATGCGGGGGGCCGACACAGATACGCAGTATTTT.